The source of this T cell receptor (beta chain) is a study of a mutant IDH1 vaccine in newly diagnosed glioma. The overall study: Initiation of the vaccine course occurred 4-6 weeks after radiotherapy alone, or alongside temozolomide cycles.

About this clone: The antigen is unknown.

The CDR3 runs to 13 residues. CDR1 and CDR2 (germline): SGHRS, YFSETQ. J lost 7 bases, V lost 6 bases, and 9 bases had no gene match. Documented time point: week 11, during vaccination. A single vaccine dose contained 300 ug of mutant IDH1 20-mer peptide, and topical imiquimod was used with it. Clones were read by immunoSEQ multiplex PCR, and TCRdb kept only the in-frame ones, dropping some. The top ten clones hold approximately 6% of a sample with tens of thousands of clones, 75% to 90% of them seen once. The TCR originated in a man aged 50 to 60 with glioma. This rearrangement joins TRBV5-1 to TRBJ1-1; 7 nucleotides agree with TRBD1. Sequencing used PBMCs, obtained from a glioma patient whose treatment included an IDH1 peptide vaccine. Here the CDR3 DNA reads TGCGCCAGCAACAGACAGGGACAAAGTGAAGCTTTCTTT. Translated, it gives CASNRQGQSEAFF.